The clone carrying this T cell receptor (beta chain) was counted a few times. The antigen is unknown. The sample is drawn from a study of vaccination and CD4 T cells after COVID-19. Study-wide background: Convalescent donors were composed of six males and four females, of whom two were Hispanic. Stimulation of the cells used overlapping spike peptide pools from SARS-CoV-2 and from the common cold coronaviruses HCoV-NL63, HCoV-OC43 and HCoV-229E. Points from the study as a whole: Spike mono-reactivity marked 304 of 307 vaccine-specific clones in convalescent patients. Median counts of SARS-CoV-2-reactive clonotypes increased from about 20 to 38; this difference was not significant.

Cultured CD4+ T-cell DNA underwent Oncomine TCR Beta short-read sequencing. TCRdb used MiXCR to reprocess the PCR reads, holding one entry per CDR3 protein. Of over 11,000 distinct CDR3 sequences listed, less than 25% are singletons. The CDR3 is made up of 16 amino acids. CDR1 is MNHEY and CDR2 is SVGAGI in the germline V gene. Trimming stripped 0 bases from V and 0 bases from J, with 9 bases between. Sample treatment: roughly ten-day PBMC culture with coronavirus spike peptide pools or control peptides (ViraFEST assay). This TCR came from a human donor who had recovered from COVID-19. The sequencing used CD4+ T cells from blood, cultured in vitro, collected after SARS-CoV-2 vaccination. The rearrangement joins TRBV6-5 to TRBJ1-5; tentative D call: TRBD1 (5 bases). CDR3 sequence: CASSYSQGGSNQPQHF. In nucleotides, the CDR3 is TGTGCCAGCAGTTACTCGCAGGGAGGTAGCAATCAGCCCCAGCATTTT.